This TCR beta chain was obtained from a study of blood T cell repertoires in COVID-19. For the study at large: Samples taken during acute and convalescent COVID-19 were collected in the United States, Italy and Spain. From T cells, B-cell-depleted T cells, or PBMCs came the material, which was cDNA or gDNA.

Clones were read by immunoSEQ multiplex PCR, and TCRdb kept only the in-frame ones, dropping some. The data contain around 220,000 clones, 82% of them singletons. This clone was observed once. In Seattle, patients joined the study during active infection and were tracked longitudinally. This TCR came from a woman of 80 years or more with COVID-19, enrolled during active disease. The sample taken for sequencing was peripheral blood.

The CDR3 DNA follows: TGTGCCAGCAGCCTCCAGCGTCCCGGGGAGCTGTTTTTT. Translation gives CASSLQRPGELFF. This rearrangement joins TRBV5-6 to TRBJ2-2; no clear D gene. The CDR3 runs to 13 residues. Germline CDR1 reads SGHDT; CDR2 reads YYEEEE. V lost 4 bases, J lost 6 bases, and 10 bases lay in between. Combining the CDR3 with reference TRBV5-6 and TRBJ2-2 gives the whole variable domain DAGVTQSPTHLIKTRGQQVTLRCSPKSGHDTVSWYQQALGQGPQFIFQYYEEEERQRGNFPDRFSGHQFPNYSSELNVNALLLGDSALYLCASSLQRPGELFFGEGSRLTVL.